The 20 T cell receptor beta chains in this list originate from one sample, sequenced in a study of regulatory T cells in long-lasting Graves disease. CDR3 regions were amplified by Arm-PCR using iRepertoire HTBI primers to build TCR beta libraries. TCRdb redid the calling of the multiplex PCR reads with MiXCR, one entry per CDR3 protein. This sample has about 450,000 distinct CDR3 sequences, with around 13% found just once. The time point was: newly diagnosed GD, antithyroid drugs for less than 3 months. Extracted PBMC RNA gave rise to the TCR library. These records were also assigned to another study, of T cells in Graves' hyperthyroidism and ophthalmopathy.

The sample here was peripheral blood mononuclear cells (PBMCs), taken at new diagnosis, from a patient treated with antithyroid drugs. Receptors were obtained from a woman aged 45-59 years with Graves disease.

With regard to this clonotype: A clone one base away is much larger, so this may be a read error. J is TRBJ1-5 and V is TRBV6-1, with a possible D match to TRBD1 (6 bases). Germline-derived CDR1 and CDR2 are MNHNS and SASEGT. The length of the CDR3 is 15 residues. The CDR3 bases are TGTGCCCGCAGTAATATCAACAGGGAGGATCAGCCCCAGCATTTT. This gives the protein CARSNINREDQPQHF.

CDR3 in DNA: TGTGCCAGCAGCTCGGACAGGGAAAACACTGAAGCTTTCTTT. This sequence encodes CASSSDRENTEAFF. This chain uses TRBV7-3 with TRBJ1-1, with TRBD1 matching over 8 bases. Germline V lookup: CDR1 SGHTA, CDR2 FQGTGA. CDR3 length equals 14 residues. The trim removed 4 bases at V and 2 bases at J, leaving 3 bases unmatched.

Remarks on this clonotype: The junction and the germline gene differ at one end; a read error may be behind it. This chain joins TRBV7-2 and TRBJ2-7; D uncertain. Germline V gives CDR1 SGHTA, CDR2 FQGNSA. The CDR3 runs to 13 residues. The CDR3 protein is CASSLTVLDERYF. In nucleotides, the CDR3 is TGTGCCAGCAGCTTAACCGTTTTAGACGAGCGGTACTTC.

This clonotype was counted ten times or more. It differs at one base from a far larger clone, so likely a read error. The rearrangement links TRBV2 to TRBJ2-1, with a weak D call TRBD1 (6 bases). The germline CDR1 and CDR2 sequences are SNHLY and FYNNEI. V was clipped by 7 bases and J by 10 bases, with 14 bases between them. This CDR3 comprises 12 residues. Here the CDR3 reads CASIRTVYEQFF. Here the CDR3 DNA reads TGTGCCAGCATTCGGACAGTCTACGAGCAGTTCTTC.

In this sample, this clonotype turned up a few times. This chain uses TRBV18 with TRBJ1-1, with a possible D match to TRBD1 (5 bases). The germline CDR1 and CDR2 sequences are KGHSH and LQKENI. The CDR3 extends over 15 amino acids. V shed 7 bases and J shed 3 bases, with 18 bases lying between them. CDR3 DNA: TGTGCCAGCTTACCGGTGTCGGTAGGGGACACTGAAGCTTTCTTT. It encodes CASLPVSVGDTEAFF.

This rearrangement joins TRBV7-3 to TRBJ2-1, with 10 nucleotides matching TRBD2. Germline V gene sequence: CDR1 SGHTA, CDR2 FQGTGA. The CDR3 covers 15 residues. The V segment lost 4 bases and the J segment 6 bases; nucleotides outside the gene matches: 6. Here the CDR3 reads CASSSIAGGGNEQFF. The CDR3 DNA sequence: TGTGCCAGCAGCTCAATAGCGGGAGGAGGCAATGAGCAGTTCTTC.

CDR3 sequence (DNA): TGTGCCAGCAGCGGTGAACTGAACACCGGGGAGCTGTTTTTT. As protein: CASSGELNTGELFF. This sequence joins TRBV27 and TRBJ2-2; D is ambiguous. The CDR3 sequence is 14 residues long. The germline V gene has CDR1 MNHEY and CDR2 SMNVEV (reference sequence). The V end lost 6 bases, the J end lost 1 base, and 9 bases lay between the germline ends.

On this clonotype: A much larger clone sits a single nucleotide away, making a read error possible. The conserved phenylalanine or tryptophan normally closing the CDR3 is absent here, so this likely arose from a read error. The V and J genes are TRBV7-4 and TRBJ2-7; TRBD2 matches at 9 bases. The germline V gene encodes CDR1 SGHVT and CDR2 SQSDAQ. The V gene end was trimmed by 3 bases and the J gene end by 2 bases; junction bases not matched to a gene: 14. CDR3 length: 18 residues. CDR3 coding DNA: TGTGCCAGCAGCTTTTCCCAATCAGCGGCTAGCGGGACCTACGAGCAGTACCTC. Amino acid sequence: CASSFSQSAASGTYEQYL.

The rearrangement links TRBV25-1 to TRBJ2-7; the match to TRBD1 covers 10 bases. The CDR3 is 18 amino acids. J was trimmed by 4 bases and V by 1 base; bases with no gene match: 13. Germline lookup yields CDR1 MGHDK and CDR2 SYGVNS. The CDR3 sequence: CASSESLPGQGGSYEQYF. The CDR3, as DNA: TGTGCCAGCAGTGAATCTCTGCCTGGACAGGGGGGCTCGTACGAGCAGTACTTC.

This clonotype was recorded a few times. This chain joins TRBV19 and TRBJ2-5, with 9 bases aligning to TRBD2. The CDR3 loop spans 16 amino acids. V shed 2 bases and J 5 bases; nucleotides not matched to a gene: 9. CDR1 LNHDA and CDR2 SQIVND come from the germline V gene (reference sequence). The CDR3 loop is CASSILAGAGTETQYF. CDR3 DNA sequence: TGTGCCAGTAGTATATTAGCGGGAGCTGGTACGGAGACCCAGTACTTC.

This clonotype was recorded many times. One end of the junction does not line up with germline, which may come from a read error. V usage is TRBV12-3 or TRBV12-4 and J usage is TRBJ2-1; D is possibly TRBD1 or TRBD2 (6 bases each). This CDR3 has 12 amino acids. CDR3: CASRKGGGQKGF. In DNA form, the CDR3 reads TGTGCCAGCAGGAAAGGAGGGGGTCAAAAGGGTTTC.

This clonotype has at least ten counts. J is TRBJ2-7 and V is TRBV7-8; possibly TRBD1 or TRBD2 for D (5 bases each). V lost 5 bases, J lost 2 bases, and 13 bases lay in between. From germline, CDR1 is SGHVS and CDR2 FQNEAQ. The CDR3 length is 14 residues. DNA of the CDR3: TGTGCCAGCAGCCCGACCCGGGACCCCTACGAGCAGTACTTC. Protein: CASSPTRDPYEQYF. Based on the CDR3 plus reference TRBV7-8 and TRBJ2-7, the full variable domain is GAGVSQSPRYKVAKRGQDVALRCDPISGHVSLFWYQQALGQGPEFLTYFQNEAQLDKSGLPSDRFFAERPEGSVSTLKIQRTQQEDSAVYLCASSPTRDPYEQYFGPGTRLTVT.

This clonotype has more than one count but fewer than ten. CDR3 sequence: CASSKPGQGNTEAFF. CDR3 nucleotides: TGTGCCAGCAGTAAACCGGGACAGGGGAACACTGAAGCTTTCTTT. The gene calls are TRBV6-1 and TRBJ1-1; 9 bases fit TRBD1. The V gene's germline CDR1 is MNHNS and CDR2 SASEGT. The CDR3 has 15 amino acids. Trimming cost V 5 bases and J 1 base; bases outside gene matches: 5.

This clonotype was recorded at least ten times. The genes are TRBV6-5 and TRBJ2-7; D unclear. Trimming left V 2 bases short and J 10 bases short, with 12 bases between. Germline CDR1 and CDR2: MNHEY and SVGAGI. This CDR3 is 12 amino acids long. CDR3 in amino acids: CASSYGPEKQYF. CDR3 in DNA: TGTGCCAGCAGTTACGGGCCAGAAAAACAGTACTTC.

This clonotype has at least ten counts. The V gene is TRBV6-1, the J gene TRBJ2-1, with 12 bases fitting TRBD2. CDR3 length equals 14 residues. CDR1 and CDR2 from the germline V gene are MNHNS and SASEGT. Trimming at V came to 6 bases and at J to 8 bases, leaving 5 bases not matched to a gene. The CDR3 protein is CASRGLAGIHEQFF. CDR3 bases: TGTGCCAGCAGAGGACTAGCGGGAATACATGAGCAGTTCTTC.

This clonotype was observed at least ten times. The chain uses TRBV5-1 and TRBJ2-3, with a weak D call TRBD2 (6 bases). Germline CDR1 reads SGHRS; CDR2 reads YFSETQ. V lost 0 bases and J lost 4, with 12 bases in between. The CDR3 extends over 15 amino acids. The CDR3, as DNA: TGCGCCAGCAGCTTGGTCGGGGGAAGCGCAGATACGCAGTATTTT. It encodes CASSLVGGSADTQYF.

The chain links TRBV11-2 to TRBJ2-5; tentatively, D is TRBD1 (5 bases). The germline gives CDR1 SGHAT, CDR2 FQNNGV. CDR3 length: 15 amino acids. V lost 1 base and J 1 base, leaving 10 bases between the germline ends. CDR3 in DNA: TGTGCCAGCAGCTTAGTAGGGCAGGGCCAAGAGACCCAGTACTTC. The encoded protein is CASSLVGQGQETQYF.

The genes are TRBV6-1 and TRBJ2-7, with 7 bases identical to TRBD2. Germline CDR1 is MNHNS and CDR2 is SASEGT. The CDR3 runs to 16 residues. Trimming took 5 bases from V and 0 from J; bases not matched to a gene: 10. CDR3 nucleotides: TGTGCCAGCAGTACCCCGGAAAGCGGGAACTCCTACGAGCAGTACTTC. This gives the protein CASSTPESGNSYEQYF.

The sample holds a few counts of this clonotype. V usage is TRBV4-3 and J usage is TRBJ2-1; weak D call: TRBD2 (6 bases). This CDR3 contains 13 residues. The germline V and J ends were trimmed by 4 bases and 9 bases, with 13 bases remaining between them. The germline V gene has CDR1 LGHNA and CDR2 YSLEER. This chain's CDR3 is CASSPHAGFEQFF. The CDR3 bases are TGCGCCAGCAGCCCACATGCGGGATTTGAGCAGTTCTTC.

This clonotype was counted many times. This CDR3 is CASSLEGSGSPLHF. The CDR3 DNA sequence: TGCGCCAGCAGCTTGGAGGGGAGTGGGTCACCCCTCCACTTT. The chain couples TRBV5-1 to TRBJ1-6, with D possibly matching TRBD1 (5 bases). There are 14 residues in the CDR3. V gave up 0 bases and J gave up 10 bases, with 11 bases separating them. Germline-derived CDR1 and CDR2 are SGHRS and YFSETQ.